Listed here are 24 T cell receptor beta chains from one sample, sequenced in a study of siplizumab effects on memory and regulatory T cells. This table comes from immunoSEQ multiplex PCR, and its TCRdb copy is limited to in-frame clones, with some not included. This table has 100,000 or so clones, just over 90% appearing once. The sequenced material came from Tregs sorted from blood. The receptor source for this set is a human donor in good health.

The chain combines TRBV10-2 with TRBJ2-7, with D unresolved. The CDR3 is 14 residues long. Trimming removed 5 bases from V and 0 bases from J, with 11 bases in between. The germline V gene has CDR1 WSHSY and CDR2 SAAADI. The CDR3 reads CASSFQRLSYEQYF. The CDR3 nucleotides are TGCGCCAGCAGTTTCCAGCGCCTCTCCTACGAGCAGTACTTC.

The chain employs TRBV7-6 and TRBJ2-7, with D possibly being TRBD2 (10 bases). Between the trimmed V and J ends, which lost 4 bases and 2 bases, there was a span of 27 bases. In germline, CDR1 is SGHVS, CDR2 FNYEAQ. This CDR3 contains 19 residues. The CDR3 region is CASSYRDRDSSGRPYEQYF. CDR3 DNA sequence: TGTGCCAGCAGCTATCGGGACAGGGATTCTAGCGGGAGACCCTACGAGCAGTACTTC.

The chain combines TRBV9 with TRBJ1-2; TRBD1 might be the D (6 bases). The CDR3 loop spans 15 amino acids. Per germline, CDR1 SGDLS and CDR2 YYNGEE. The V gene lost 0 bases and the J gene lost 4 bases, with 13 bases spanning the gap. The CDR3 coding sequence is TGTGCCAGCAGCGTAGCAGCAGGGGACTCCTATGGCTACACCTTC. Protein product: CASSVAAGDSYGYTF.

The V gene is TRBV7-9, the J gene TRBJ2-7; TRBD1 matches 9 bases. This CDR3 contains 17 residues. The trim removed 3 bases at V and 2 bases at J, leaving 11 bases unmatched. The germline CDR1 and CDR2 sequences are SEHNR and FQNEAQ (reference sequence). This CDR3 is CASSLNRGRLKPYEQYF. In DNA, the CDR3 is TGTGCCAGCAGCTTGAACAGGGGGCGGCTGAAACCCTACGAGCAGTACTTC.

The chain employs TRBV19 and TRBJ1-2; D is possibly TRBD1 (5 bases). From germline, CDR1 is LNHDA and CDR2 SQIVND (reference sequence). Trimming cost V 3 bases and J 2 bases, with 7 bases left between them. The CDR3 runs 13 residues. CDR3 sequence: CASSMTENYGYTF. DNA of the CDR3: TGTGCCAGTAGTATGACAGAGAACTATGGCTACACCTTC.

This rearrangement joins TRBV7-9 to TRBJ2-3; 9 bases align to TRBD1. CDR1 and CDR2 from the germline V gene are SEHNR and FQNEAQ (reference sequence). The CDR3 is 15 amino acids. Trimming took 5 bases from V and 1 from J; bases not matched to a gene: 4. This CDR3 is CASSARDRGTDTQYF. The CDR3 DNA is TGTGCCAGCAGCGCCCGGGACAGGGGCACAGATACGCAGTATTTT. Full variable domain (outside the CDR3, taken from reference TRBV7-9 and TRBJ2-3): DTGVSQNPRHKITKRGQNVTFRCDPISEHNRLYWYRQTLGQGPEFLTYFQNEAQLEKSRLLSDRFSAERPKGSFSTLEIQRTEQGDSAMYLCASSARDRGTDTQYFGPGTRLTVL.

This clone was found once. This chain links TRBV27 with TRBJ2-2, with TRBD1 matching over 7 bases. CDR3 size: 15 residues. Germline V gene sequence: CDR1 MNHEY, CDR2 SMNVEV (reference sequence). V shed 6 bases, J shed 4 bases, and the junction held 8 bases outside the gene matches. CDR3 in amino acids: CASRSNRGGTGELFF. The DNA of the CDR3 is TGTGCCAGCAGGTCTAACAGGGGCGGCACCGGGGAGCTGTTTTTT.

The chain joins TRBV27 to TRBJ2-6; D gene ambiguous. The CDR3 covers 16 residues. Trimming took off 1 base at V and 0 bases at J, with 7 bases between the two ends. Per germline, CDR1 MNHEY and CDR2 SMNVEV (reference sequence). The CDR3 here is CASSLLGGSGANVLTF. CDR3 DNA sequence: TGTGCCAGCAGTTTATTGGGCGGCTCTGGGGCCAACGTCCTGACTTTC.

The chain recombines TRBV7-8 with TRBJ2-1; no clear D gene. This CDR3 has 11 residues. Germline loops: CDR1 SGHVS, CDR2 FQNEAQ. V lost 1 base and J 5 bases, leaving 0 bases between the germline ends. CDR3 sequence (DNA): TGTGCCAGCAGCTTAGACAATGAGCAGTTCTTC. Its protein is CASSLDNEQFF.

The chain links TRBV18 to TRBJ1-2; possible D gene TRBD1, 6 bases. Deletions cut 7 bases from V and 2 bases from J, with 14 bases between. In germline, CDR1 is KGHSH, CDR2 LQKENI. The CDR3 length is 14 residues. The CDR3 protein is CASFHQGRNYGYTF. CDR3 DNA: TGTGCCAGCTTCCATCAGGGGCGAAACTATGGCTACACCTTC. Based on the CDR3 plus reference TRBV18 and TRBJ1-2, the full variable domain is NAGVMQNPRHLVRRRGQEARLRCSPMKGHSHVYWYRQLPEEGLKFMVYLQKENIIDESGMPKERFSAEFPKEGPSILRIQQVVRGDSAAYFCASFHQGRNYGYTFGSGTRLTVV.

The chain carries TRBV18 and TRBJ1-3; D is ambiguous. Trimming pared 3 bases from V and 0 bases from J, leaving 12 bases between. The CDR3 runs to 16 residues. Germline V gene data show CDR1 as KGHSH and CDR2 as LQKENI. CDR3 residues: CASSPQERLSGNTIYF. DNA of the CDR3: TGTGCCAGCTCACCCCAAGAACGTCTCTCTGGAAACACCATATATTTT.

The gene calls are TRBV6-6 and TRBJ2-1; unclear D gene. The length of the CDR3 is 11 residues. Trimming removed 6 bases at V and 2 bases at J, with 2 bases between. Germline V CDR1 and CDR2: MNHNY, SVGAGI (reference sequence). CDR3 in amino acids: CASSTYNEQFF. The CDR3 region has the DNA TGTGCCAGCAGCACCTACAATGAGCAGTTCTTC.

This clone was recorded once. The chain recombines TRBV27 with TRBJ2-2, with D uncertain. V lost 5 bases and J 6 bases, leaving 10 bases between the germline ends. CDR3 size: 13 residues. Germline CDR1 reads MNHEY; CDR2 reads SMNVEV (reference sequence). Written as DNA, the CDR3 is TGTGCCAGCAGTGATAGAGGTGCCGGGGAGCTGTTTTTT. It is translated as CASSDRGAGELFF.

The chain combines TRBV27 with TRBJ2-6; no definite D call. CDR3 length equals 15 residues. V dropped 2 bases and J dropped 2 bases, with 7 bases sitting between them. Germline assignment: CDR1 MNHEY and CDR2 SMNVEV (reference sequence). CDR3 DNA: TGTGCCAGCAGTTTAACATTGGCTGGGGCCAACGTCCTGACTTTC. Translating gives CASSLTLAGANVLTF.

The chain uses TRBV10-2 and TRBJ2-2; TRBD1 is a possible D gene (6 bases). CDR1 and CDR2 (germline): WSHSY, SAAADI. V was trimmed by 7 bases and J by 5 bases, leaving 14 bases between them. This CDR3 contains 14 residues. CDR3 sequence reads: CASTRDTTTGELFF. The DNA of the CDR3 is TGCGCCAGCACCCGGGACACTACAACCGGGGAGCTGTTTTTT.

This clone was seen only a few times. The rearrangement joins TRBV7-3 to TRBJ2-2; no definite D call. V lost 5 bases, J lost 5 bases, and 9 bases lay in between. The germline CDR1 and CDR2 sequences are SGHTA and FQGTGA. The CDR3 contains 13 residues. CDR3 nucleotides: TGTGCCAGCAGCCCGACTCATACCGGGGAGCTGTTTTTT. Translation: CASSPTHTGELFF.

The chain joins TRBV6-6 to TRBJ2-6; D not certain. Germline assignment: CDR1 MNHNY and CDR2 SVGAGI (reference sequence). Deletions cut 2 bases from V and 2 bases from J, with 1 base between. The CDR3 has 13 residues. The CDR3 region has the DNA TGTGCCAGCAGTTACACTGGGGCCAACGTCCTGACTTTC. Its protein is CASSYTGANVLTF.

The V call is TRBV2, the J call TRBJ2-7; tentatively, D is TRBD1 (6 bases). Between the trimmed V and J ends, which lost 4 bases and 2 bases, there was a span of 6 bases. The CDR3 runs to 12 residues. Germline CDR1 reads SNHLY; CDR2 reads FYNNEI. CDR3 nucleotides: TGTGCCAGCAGTGGACAGGCCTACGAGCAGTACTTC. It translates to CASSGQAYEQYF.

Details on this clone: Other DNA sequences in the sample encode the same CDR3. The chain is built from TRBV6-1 and TRBJ1-1; unclear D gene. Germline V gene sequence: CDR1 MNHNS, CDR2 SASEGT. The CDR3 runs 13 residues. The germline V and J ends were trimmed by 4 bases and 1 base, with 7 bases remaining between them. CDR3 sequence: CASSATENTEAFF. CDR3 in DNA: TGTGCCAGCAGTGCAACGGAGAACACTGAAGCTTTCTTT.

The chain employs TRBV19 and TRBJ1-4; no clear D. Germline lookup yields CDR1 LNHDA and CDR2 SQIVND (reference sequence). The CDR3 has 14 residues. The germline V and J ends were trimmed by 5 bases and 8 bases, with 15 bases remaining between them. The CDR3 protein is CASSSTSLGEKLFF. CDR3 DNA sequence: TGTGCCAGTAGTTCTACCTCCCTCGGGGAAAAACTGTTTTTT.

The chain employs TRBV7-3 and TRBJ1-2; 10 nucleotides agree with TRBD1. Germline trimming cut 5 bases from V and 7 bases from J; bases unmatched to any gene: 7. Germline lookup yields CDR1 SGHTA and CDR2 FQGTGA. This CDR3 has 14 amino acids. For the CDR3, the DNA is TGTGCCAGCAGCCCCACCGGGACAGGGGCTGGCTACACCTTC. It yields the protein CASSPTGTGAGYTF.

The rearrangement uses TRBV7-9 and TRBJ2-1; D is undetermined. The germline V gene encodes CDR1 SEHNR and CDR2 FQNEAQ (reference sequence). V was cut by 4 bases and J by 10 bases, with 14 bases left in between. The CDR3 runs 13 residues. CDR3 sequence: CASSSPVVQEQFF. The CDR3 DNA sequence: TGTGCCAGCAGCTCCCCTGTAGTTCAGGAGCAGTTCTTC. Variable domain in full (rest from reference TRBV7-9 and TRBJ2-1): DTGVSQNPRHKITKRGQNVTFRCDPISEHNRLYWYRQTLGQGPEFLTYFQNEAQLEKSRLLSDRFSAERPKGSFSTLEIQRTEQGDSAMYLCASSSPVVQEQFFGPGTRLTVL.

The V gene is TRBV4-2, the J gene TRBJ2-2, with D perhaps matching TRBD2 (5 bases). Germline V gene sequence: CDR1 LGHNA, CDR2 YNFKEQ. CDR3 length equals 18 residues. Trimming removed 0 bases from V and 4 bases from J, with 18 bases in between. As DNA, the CDR3 is TGTGCCAGCAGCCAAGATCGGGGTCTTCCCTCCAGCACCGGGGAGCTGTTTTTT. The encoded protein is CASSQDRGLPSSTGELFF.

The genes are TRBV7-3 and TRBJ2-1; D is unclear. The germline V gene has CDR1 SGHTA and CDR2 FQGTGA. The CDR3 spans 16 residues. The V end lost 2 bases, the J end lost 2 bases, and 13 bases lay between the germline ends. The CDR3 DNA is TGTGCCAGCAGCTTATATCGGGTGACAACCTACAATGAGCAGTTCTTC. Protein product: CASSLYRVTTYNEQFF.